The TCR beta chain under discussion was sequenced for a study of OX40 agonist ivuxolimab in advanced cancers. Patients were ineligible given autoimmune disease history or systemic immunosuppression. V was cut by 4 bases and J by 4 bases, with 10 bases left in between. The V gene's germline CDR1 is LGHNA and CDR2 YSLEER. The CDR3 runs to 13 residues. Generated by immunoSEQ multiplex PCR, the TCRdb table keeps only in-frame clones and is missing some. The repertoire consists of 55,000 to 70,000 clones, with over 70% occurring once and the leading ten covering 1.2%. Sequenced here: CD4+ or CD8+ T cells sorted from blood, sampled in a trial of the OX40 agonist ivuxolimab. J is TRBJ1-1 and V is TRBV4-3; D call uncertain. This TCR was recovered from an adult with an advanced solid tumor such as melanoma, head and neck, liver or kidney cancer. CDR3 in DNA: TGCGCCAGCAGCCCCCTGGTAGGCACTGAAGCTTTCTTT. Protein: CASSPLVGTEAFF.